This TCR beta chain was identified during a study of OX40 agonist ivuxolimab in advanced cancers. Study in general: The patients got ivuxolimab, which is an agonistic anti-OX40 (CD134) antibody. Three patients had partial responses: one hepatocellular carcinoma, two cutaneous melanoma. At 0.01 to 10 mg/kg, ivuxolimab was administered intravenously to patients every 2 weeks.

Whole-study results and caveats: Part of the nonresponder group also had normalized T-cell clonal expansion that was low.

Sequenced by immunoSEQ multiplex PCR; TCRdb stores in-frame clones only, minus some. The table lists 30,000 to 45,000 clones, roughly four fifths of them singletons. As for this clone: Antigen: not known.

Per the germline V gene, CDR1 is LNHNV and CDR2 is YYDKDF (reference sequence). The V gene end was trimmed by 5 bases and the J gene end by 7 bases; junction bases not matched to a gene: 4. The CDR3 totals 14 residues. This sequence originates from an adult with an advanced solid tumor such as melanoma, head and neck, liver or kidney cancer. The source was CD4+ or CD8+ T cells sorted from blood, collected in a trial of the OX40 agonist ivuxolimab. The rearrangement joins TRBV15 to TRBJ1-6, with 8 nucleotides matching TRBD1. In DNA form, the CDR3 reads TGTGCCACCAGCTTCGACAGGGGCAATTCACCCCTCCACTTT. Translated, it gives CATSFDRGNSPLHF.